These 31 T cell receptor beta chains came from one sample sequenced in a study of T cell responses to AZD1222 COVID-19 vaccine. Produced via immunoSEQ multiplex PCR; TCRdb's table is partial and in-frame only. The sample has approximately 150,000 clones; about 94% are singletons. Sequenced material: peripheral blood, taken 28 days after the second AZD1222 dose. Source of these receptors: an adult who received the AZD1222 COVID-19 vaccine.

With respect to this clone: The junction departs from germline at one end; a sequencing error may be responsible. The gene calls are TRBV7-7 and TRBJ2-7, with D possibly called TRBD1 or TRBD2 (5 bases each). The CDR3 consists of 13 residues. Germline CDR1 SSHAT, CDR2 FNYEAQ (reference sequence). The CDR3 region has the DNA TGTGCTAGCAGCCCCCGAGGTGAGGGGGAGCAGTACTTC. Protein sequence: CASSPRGEGEQYF.

The CDR3 DNA follows: TGTGCCAGCAGCTTAGGATACAGGGGCAGCTCCTATAATTCACCCCTCCACTTT. Its protein is CASSLGYRGSSYNSPLHF. This sequence joins TRBV7-8 and TRBJ1-6; 7 bases are a match to TRBD1. Germline lookup yields CDR1 SGHVS and CDR2 FQNEAQ. The V and J ends lost 1 base and 0 bases, in that order; junction bases with no gene match: 6. The CDR3 is 18 amino acids.

The rearrangement uses TRBV7-9 and TRBJ2-3; TRBD2 might be the D (6 bases). This CDR3 has 16 amino acids. Germline lookup yields CDR1 SEHNR and CDR2 FQNEAQ (reference sequence). With 5 bases removed from V and 2 bases from J, the gap between germline ends came to 17 bases. In nucleotides, the CDR3 is TGTGCCAGCAGCAAAACTTTAGCGGCCAACACAGATACGCAGTATTTT. The encoded protein is CASSKTLAANTDTQYF. The entire variable domain, with the rest obtained from reference TRBV7-9 and TRBJ2-3, is as follows: DTGVSQNPRHKITKRGQNVTFRCDPISEHNRLYWYRQTLGQGPEFLTYFQNEAQLEKSRLLSDRFSAERPKGSFSTLEIQRTEQGDSAMYLCASSKTLAANTDTQYFGPGTRLTVL.

V and J are TRBV27 and TRBJ1-1; unclear D gene. This CDR3 has 15 amino acids. The germline V gene encodes CDR1 MNHEY and CDR2 SMNVEV (reference sequence). Trimming left V 3 bases short and J 3 bases short, with 14 bases between. CDR3 DNA: TGTGCCAGCAGTTTTGGCGGCGTCGCCTACACTGAAGCTTTCTTT. This sequence encodes CASSFGGVAYTEAFF.

CDR3 in amino acids: CASSTGLAGEQFF. The CDR3, as DNA: TGTGCCAGCAGTACGGGACTAGCGGGTGAGCAGTTCTTC. V and J are TRBV6-2 or TRBV6-3 and TRBJ2-1; 12 bases match TRBD2. The CDR3 loop spans 13 amino acids. The V gene end was trimmed by 5 bases and the J gene end by 9 bases; junction bases not matched to a gene: 2. Germline CDR1 is MNHEY and CDR2 is SVGEGT.

The chain uses TRBV14 and TRBJ2-2; D remains ambiguous. The CDR3 is 20 amino acids. Germline lookup yields CDR1 SGHDN and CDR2 FVKESK. V was clipped by 0 bases and J by 6 bases, with 26 bases between them. The CDR3 DNA reads TGTGCCAGCAGCCAAGACTTCCCCCGCGGCCCAAGCGACCGGGCCGGGGAGCTGTTTTTT. Its protein is CASSQDFPRGPSDRAGELFF. The variable domain in full, completed from reference TRBV14 and TRBJ2-2, reads EAGVTQFPSHSVIEKGQTVTLRCDPISGHDNLYWYRRVMGKEIKFLLHFVKESKQDESGMPNNRFLAERTGGTYSTLKVQPAELEDSGVYFCASSQDFPRGPSDRAGELFFGEGSRLTVL.

The gene calls are TRBV5-1 and TRBJ1-4, with 8 bases fitting TRBD1. The CDR3 runs to 15 residues. The V gene's germline CDR1 is SGHRS and CDR2 YFSETQ. V dropped 4 bases and J dropped 8; count of bases not matched to a gene: 10. The CDR3 DNA reads TGCGCCAGCAGCGCGACAGGGGCCAAAGTCGAAAAACTGTTTTTT. Translating it yields CASSATGAKVEKLFF.

This chain joins TRBV6-5 and TRBJ1-3, with TRBD1 matching 7 bases. The V gene's germline CDR1 is MNHEY and CDR2 SVGAGI. J gave up 3 bases and V 6 bases, and 5 bases lay outside the gene matches. The CDR3 length is 14 residues. The CDR3, as DNA: TGTGCCAGCAGCTCGACAGGGCTTGGAAACACCATATATTTT. Its protein is CASSSTGLGNTIYF.

The chain recombines TRBV11-2 with TRBJ2-3; D is possibly TRBD2 (5 bases). Germline V gene lookup returns CDR1 SGHAT and CDR2 FQNNGV. CDR3 length: 13 residues. V was cut by 5 bases and J by 5 bases, with 11 bases left in between. CDR3 sequence (DNA): TGTGCCAGCAGCCCCGGACTTAGAGATACGCAGTATTTT. Protein: CASSPGLRDTQYF.

Written as DNA, the CDR3 is TGTGCCAGCAGCCAAGACGCGGGAACCTATGGCTACACCTTC. Translation gives CASSQDAGTYGYTF. V usage is TRBV3-1 (or the pseudogene TRBV3-2) and J usage is TRBJ1-2; D is undetermined. The V gene's germline CDR1 is LGHDT and CDR2 YNNKEL (reference sequence). The CDR3 sequence is 14 residues long. With 0 bases removed from V and 4 bases from J, the gap between germline ends came to 9 bases.

The CDR3 reads CASSEWTGFGYTF. CDR3 coding DNA: TGTGCCAGCAGTGAGTGGACAGGGTTTGGCTACACCTTC. The V and J genes are TRBV6-1 and TRBJ1-2; 8 bases are a match to TRBD1. Germline CDR1 reads MNHNS; CDR2 reads SASEGT. The length of the CDR3 is 13 residues. V was pared by 3 bases and J by 7 bases, with 4 bases of the junction left unmatched.

This chain joins TRBV9 and TRBJ2-7; D might be TRBD2 (8 bases). Germline CDR1 reads SGDLS; CDR2 reads YYNGEE. This CDR3 has 16 amino acids. V shed 3 bases and J shed 1 base, with 17 bases lying between them. CDR3 residues: CASSAGGGHASYEQYF. In DNA, the CDR3 is TGTGCCAGCAGCGCGGGAGGGGGCCACGCATCCTACGAGCAGTACTTC.

The V call is TRBV9, the J call TRBJ2-1; no clear D gene. The CDR3 contains 14 residues. From germline, CDR1 is SGDLS and CDR2 YYNGEE. Trimming shortened V by 5 bases and J by 5 bases, and 14 bases separated the two germline ends. CDR3 in DNA: TGTGCCAGCAGGACGCCGGGCCGGGACAATGAGCAGTTCTTC. Translated: CASRTPGRDNEQFF.

The V and J genes are TRBV24-1 and TRBJ2-5, with TRBD1 matching 8 bases. Germline V gives CDR1 KGHDR, CDR2 SFDVKD. V was clipped by 1 base and J by 6 bases; unmatched bases: 6. The CDR3 has 15 amino acids. In DNA form, the CDR3 reads TGTGCCACCAGTGATTTTTCGACAGGGGTGAAGACCCAGTACTTC. Protein: CATSDFSTGVKTQYF.

The CDR3 loop is CASGAGTYNEQFF. For the CDR3, the DNA is TGTGCCAGCGGGGCGGGAACCTACAATGAGCAGTTCTTC. This sequence joins TRBV28 and TRBJ2-1, with D tentatively TRBD2 (6 bases). The V end lost 8 bases, the J end lost 2 bases, and 10 bases lay between the germline ends. Germline CDR1 and CDR2: MDHEN and SYDVKM. This CDR3 is built from 13 residues.

CDR3 amino acids: CASSLGSYYGYTF. Here the CDR3 DNA reads TGTGCCAGCAGTCTCGGCAGTTATTATGGCTACACCTTC. The rearrangement joins TRBV2 to TRBJ1-2; D gene uncertain. CDR1 SNHLY and CDR2 FYNNEI come from the germline V gene. V dropped 5 bases and J dropped 5 bases, with 12 bases sitting between them. CDR3 length: 13 residues.

Here the CDR3 DNA reads TGTGCCAGCAGCCCCCAAGGGTCTATAGCCTATGGCTACACCTTC. This translates into CASSPQGSIAYGYTF. The rearrangement links TRBV7-8 to TRBJ1-2; D unresolved. CDR3 length equals 15 residues. Germline values: CDR1 SGHVS, CDR2 FQNEAQ. V lost 5 bases, J lost 4 bases, and 17 bases lay in between.

The chain employs TRBV5-6 and TRBJ1-4; TRBD1 aligns across 11 bases. This CDR3 contains 15 residues. In germline, CDR1 is SGHDT, CDR2 YYEEEE. The trim removed 4 bases at V and 8 bases at J, leaving 7 bases unmatched. The CDR3 DNA reads TGTGCCAGCAGCCAAATGGACAGGGGGCAGGAAAAACTGTTTTTT. Its protein is CASSQMDRGQEKLFF.

The chain couples TRBV6-1 to TRBJ1-1, with unresolved D. CDR1 is MNHNS, CDR2 SASEGT, per germline. The CDR3 sequence is 17 residues long. With 3 bases removed from V and 10 bases from J, the gap between germline ends came to 27 bases. In DNA, the CDR3 is TGTGCCAGCAGTGAGTACTATGACACACCTATCCCCCGAGGAGCTTTCTTT. Translation gives CASSEYYDTPIPRGAFF.

DNA of the CDR3: TGTGCCACCCGATTGAACACTGAAGCTTTCTTT. Translating it yields CATRLNTEAFF. The V and J genes are TRBV19 and TRBJ1-1; D is unresolved. CDR1 and CDR2 (germline): LNHDA, SQIVND (reference sequence). Deletions cut 10 bases from V and 0 bases from J, with 6 bases between. There are 11 residues in the CDR3.

This chain connects TRBV6-5 to TRBJ1-1; D possibly corresponds to TRBD1 (5 bases). The V gene's germline CDR1 is MNHEY and CDR2 SVGAGI. The CDR3 is 12 amino acids. The CDR3 region is CASGMDFTEAFF. The CDR3 DNA reads as TGTGCGTCAGGGATGGATTTCACTGAAGCTTTCTTT.

The V gene is TRBV2, the J gene TRBJ1-6; no clear D gene. V lost 3 bases and J 4 bases, leaving 7 bases between the germline ends. This CDR3 is 14 amino acids long. Looked up from germline, CDR1 is SNHLY and CDR2 is FYNNEI. The CDR3 region is CASSDILYNSPLHF. In DNA form, the CDR3 reads TGTGCCAGCAGTGATATCCTTTATAATTCACCCCTCCACTTT.

CDR3 in DNA: TGTGCCAGCAGCTCCCCTCAGGGTTTAGGGACTGAAGCTTTCTTT. Amino acid sequence: CASSSPQGLGTEAFF. The V gene is TRBV7-9, the J gene TRBJ1-1; maybe TRBD1 (5 bases). Trimming took off 4 bases at V and 5 bases at J, with 17 bases between the two ends. The CDR3 runs to 15 residues. CDR1 SEHNR and CDR2 FQNEAQ come from the germline V gene (reference sequence).

This chain joins TRBV10-3 and TRBJ1-5; unclear D gene. Germline V gene lookup returns CDR1 ENHRY and CDR2 SYGVKD. Trimming stripped 4 bases from V and 4 bases from J, with 5 bases between. There are 12 residues in the CDR3. In nucleotides, the CDR3 is TGTGCCATCAGTGCCGGGAATCAGCCCCAGCATTTT. Its translation is CAISAGNQPQHF.

The chain is built from TRBV18 and TRBJ2-6; weak D call: TRBD1 (6 bases). CDR3 length: 15 residues. Trimming cost V 4 bases and J 2 bases, with 9 bases left between them. Germline loops: CDR1 KGHSH, CDR2 LQKENI. CDR3 nucleotide sequence: TGTGCCAGCTCACGACAGGTTACTGGGGCCAACGTCCTGACTTTC. Translation gives CASSRQVTGANVLTF.

The chain recombines TRBV3-1 (or the pseudogene TRBV3-2) with TRBJ2-5; 7 bases line up with TRBD1. Germline V CDR1 and CDR2: LGHDT, YNNKEL (reference sequence). The length of the CDR3 is 11 residues. After removal of 4 bases from V and 9 bases from J, the junction contained 2 bases not matched to a gene. The CDR3 here is CASSRGGPQYF. CDR3 DNA sequence: TGTGCCAGCAGCCGAGGGGGCCCCCAGTACTTC.

J is TRBJ2-3 and V is TRBV27, with 9 bases aligning to TRBD2. Germline CDR1 MNHEY, CDR2 SMNVEV (reference sequence). The CDR3 totals 15 residues. After removal of 8 bases from V and 3 bases from J, the junction contained 9 bases not matched to a gene. CDR3 bases: TGTGCCAGCGGACCCCCGGGACTAGCAACAGATACGCAGTATTTT. It specifies CASGPPGLATDTQYF.

The V gene is TRBV6-6, the J gene TRBJ2-4; D remains ambiguous. V lost 2 bases to trimming and J lost 0 bases, with 5 bases between them. The V gene's germline CDR1 is MNHNY and CDR2 SVGAGI (reference sequence). CDR3 length: 14 amino acids. The CDR3 region is CASSYALAKNIQYF. Here the CDR3 DNA reads TGTGCCAGCAGTTACGCCTTAGCCAAAAACATTCAGTACTTC.

V is TRBV2 and J is TRBJ1-1, with TRBD1 identical over 10 bases. The CDR3 covers 13 residues. Germline CDR1 SNHLY, CDR2 FYNNEI. V was pared by 8 bases and J by 4 bases, with 4 bases of the junction left unmatched. The CDR3 nucleotides read TGTGCCAGCGGGACAGGGGAAAGCACTGAAGCTTTCTTT. Protein: CASGTGESTEAFF.

This clone was found once. The chain employs TRBV13 and TRBJ1-2; D is uncertain. Germline values: CDR1 PRHDT, CDR2 FYEKMQ (reference sequence). Trimming cost V 6 bases and J 8 bases, with 19 bases left between them. This CDR3 contains 14 residues. The DNA of the CDR3 is TGTGCCAGCAGTACGGTTCCCCCCGGGAAAGGCTACACCTTC. Its translation: CASSTVPPGKGYTF.

This CDR3 is CASTPQRQVSNEQFF. The CDR3 nucleotides are TGTGCCAGCACCCCCCAACGACAGGTCAGCAATGAGCAGTTCTTC. The chain is built from TRBV28 and TRBJ2-1; D is possibly TRBD1 (6 bases). With 7 bases removed from V and 6 bases from J, the gap between germline ends came to 19 bases. The CDR3 length is 15 residues. Looked up from germline, CDR1 is MDHEN and CDR2 is SYDVKM.